These 9 T cell receptor beta chains originate from one sample sequenced in a study of shared clonotypes between healthy human individuals. TCRdb's copy holds only in-frame clones and misses some; the assay was immunoSEQ multiplex PCR. Among 600,000 to 800,000 clones, around 77% were seen once, and the ten largest hold about 1.8%. Source material: memory CD4+ T cells sorted from blood. Subset reported: CD45RA-negative fraction. The receptors were gathered from a woman in her 30s in good health.

This sequence joins TRBV4-1 and TRBJ2-5; 10 positions agree with TRBD2. The CDR3 has 17 amino acids. The germline V gene encodes CDR1 MGHRA and CDR2 YSYEKL. Trimming cost V 1 base and J 5 bases; bases outside gene matches: 10. As DNA, the CDR3 is TGCGCCAGCAGCCAAGGTCGGGCTAGCGGGAGTAAGGAGACCCAGTACTTC. It specifies CASSQGRASGSKETQYF.

The rearrangement uses TRBV10-3 and TRBJ2-7; TRBD1 aligns across 9 bases. This CDR3 spans 15 amino acids. The germline V gene encodes CDR1 ENHRY and CDR2 SYGVKD. The trim removed 6 bases at V and 5 bases at J, leaving 11 bases unmatched. In DNA, the CDR3 is TGTGCCATCAGCAGGACCGGGACAGGGAACCACGAGCAGTACTTC. Amino acids: CAISRTGTGNHEQYF.

This clone was observed at least ten times. This rearrangement joins TRBV7-2 to TRBJ2-3; no definite D call. This CDR3 has 14 amino acids. The V end lost 2 bases, the J end lost 2 bases, and 8 bases lay between the germline ends. The germline V gene has CDR1 SGHTA and CDR2 FQGNSA. The CDR3 here is CASSLWTVTDTQYF. In DNA form, the CDR3 reads TGTGCCAGCAGCTTATGGACGGTCACAGATACGCAGTATTTT.

This clone showed up just once. The chain joins TRBV6-1 to TRBJ1-5; D might be TRBD1 (6 bases). The CDR3 loop spans 13 amino acids. CDR1 is MNHNS, CDR2 SASEGT, per germline. V was cut by 4 bases and J by 6 bases, with 10 bases left in between. The CDR3 is CASSVQGSQPQHF. The CDR3 bases are TGTGCCAGCAGTGTTCAGGGGAGTCAGCCCCAGCATTTT.

This clone has a count of ten or more. The chain couples TRBV5-4 to TRBJ2-3, with 7 positions matching TRBD2. Unmatched junction bases numbered 13, after V lost 1 base and J lost 5 bases. Germline V gene sequence: CDR1 SGHNT, CDR2 YYREEE (reference sequence). This CDR3 is built from 17 residues. CDR3 nucleotides: TGTGCCAGCAGCTTGAAGGTTATGGCGGGAGTGAAAGATACGCAGTATTTT. Its translation is CASSLKVMAGVKDTQYF.

The rearrangement joins TRBV19 to TRBJ1-4; 7 positions match TRBD1. Trimming at V came to 8 bases and at J to 12 bases, leaving 6 bases not matched to a gene. The CDR3 runs 11 residues. CDR1 is LNHDA, CDR2 SQIVND, per germline (reference sequence). CDR3 amino acids: CASGGQIELFF. The CDR3, as DNA: TGTGCCAGTGGGGGACAGATAGAACTGTTTTTT.

This clone was observed a single time. This chain joins TRBV7-2 and TRBJ2-1, with D hard to call. This CDR3 comprises 14 residues. From germline, CDR1 is SGHTA and CDR2 FQGNSA. Trimming stripped 1 base from V and 6 bases from J, with 10 bases between. The CDR3 DNA is TGTGCCAGCAGCTTAGGTCAGTCTTCCAATGAGCAGTTCTTC. This codes for CASSLGQSSNEQFF.

The chain carries TRBV5-1 and TRBJ2-1; TRBD2 aligns across 16 bases. The CDR3 loop spans 19 amino acids. With 4 bases clipped from V and 4 bases from J, the junction kept 11 bases outside the gene matches. Germline lookup yields CDR1 SGHRS and CDR2 YFSETQ. DNA for the CDR3: TGCGCCAGCAGCGTGGGACTAGCGGGAGGGAACCGGCGTTACAATGAGCAGTTCTTC. Translated, it gives CASSVGLAGGNRRYNEQFF. The whole variable domain, filled in from reference TRBV5-1 and TRBJ2-1, reads KAGVTQTPRYLIKTRGQQVTLSCSPISGHRSVSWYQQTPGQGLQFLFEYFSETQRNKGNFPGRFSGRQFSNSRSEMNVSTLELGDSALYLCASSVGLAGGNRRYNEQFFGPGTRLTVL.

The sample holds a few counts of this clone. This chain joins TRBV18 and TRBJ1-5; 8 bases line up with TRBD1. Germline CDR1 reads KGHSH; CDR2 reads LQKENI. V shed 4 bases, J shed 2 bases, and the junction held 4 bases outside the gene matches. This CDR3 is 15 amino acids long. In DNA form, the CDR3 reads TGTGCCAGCTCACAACAGGGGGAAGGCAATCAGCCCCAGCATTTT. This translates into CASSQQGEGNQPQHF.